This T cell receptor (beta chain) is drawn from a study of patients and donors after allogeneic stem cell transplantation. This clonotype was seen only a few times. J was trimmed by 0 bases and V by 6 bases; bases with no gene match: 8. Germline CDR1 is SGHTA and CDR2 is FQGNSA. There are 16 residues in the CDR3. TCRdb re-called the RT-PCR reads with MiXCR, one entry per CDR3 protein. This sample has about 960,000 distinct CDR3 sequences, with about a sixth found just once. The V gene is TRBV7-2, the J gene TRBJ1-3; 7 nucleotides match TRBD1. Sequenced input: blood, either unsorted or a sorted T cell fraction (not recorded which). This clonotype was obtained from a human donor who was either an allogeneic HSCT recipient or a stem cell or donor lymphocyte infusion donor (not recorded which). It is not recorded whose cells these are; they may come from a transplant donor. CDR3 nucleotide sequence: TGTGCCAGCAGTGTCAGGGGGACGACCTCTGGAAACACCATATATTTT. Protein sequence: CASSVRGTTSGNTIYF.